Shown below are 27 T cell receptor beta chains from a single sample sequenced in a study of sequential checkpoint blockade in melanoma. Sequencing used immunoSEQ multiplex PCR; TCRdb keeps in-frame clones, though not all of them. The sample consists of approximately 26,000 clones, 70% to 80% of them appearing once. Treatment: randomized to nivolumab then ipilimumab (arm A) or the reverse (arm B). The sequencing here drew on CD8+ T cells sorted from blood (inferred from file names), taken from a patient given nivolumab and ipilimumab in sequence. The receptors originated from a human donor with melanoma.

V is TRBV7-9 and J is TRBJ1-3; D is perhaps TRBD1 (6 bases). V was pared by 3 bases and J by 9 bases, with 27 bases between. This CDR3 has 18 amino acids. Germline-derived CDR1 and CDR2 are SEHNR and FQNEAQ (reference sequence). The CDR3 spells CASSFGGAEQGDAVTIYF. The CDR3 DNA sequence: TGTGCCAGCAGCTTCGGTGGGGCAGAACAGGGAGACGCGGTCACCATATATTTT.

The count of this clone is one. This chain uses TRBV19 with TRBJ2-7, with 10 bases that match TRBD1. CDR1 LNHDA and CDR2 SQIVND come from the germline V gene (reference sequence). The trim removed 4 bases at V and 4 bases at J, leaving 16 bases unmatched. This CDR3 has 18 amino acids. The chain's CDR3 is CASSKLPGTGALFYEQYF. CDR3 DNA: TGTGCCAGTAGTAAACTTCCCGGGACAGGGGCCCTCTTTTACGAGCAGTACTTC.

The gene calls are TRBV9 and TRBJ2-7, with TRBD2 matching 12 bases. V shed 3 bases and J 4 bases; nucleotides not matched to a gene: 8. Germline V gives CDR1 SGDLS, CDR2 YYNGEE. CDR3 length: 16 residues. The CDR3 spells CASSAFLAGGLYEQYF. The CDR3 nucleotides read TGTGCCAGCAGCGCATTTCTAGCGGGAGGGCTATACGAGCAGTACTTC.

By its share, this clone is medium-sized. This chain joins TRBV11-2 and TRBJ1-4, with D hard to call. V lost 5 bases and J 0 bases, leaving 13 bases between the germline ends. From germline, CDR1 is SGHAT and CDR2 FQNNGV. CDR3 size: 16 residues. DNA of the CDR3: TGTGCCAGCAGCATAGTCCCCGAGACAACTAATGAAAAACTGTTTTTT. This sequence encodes CASSIVPETTNEKLFF.

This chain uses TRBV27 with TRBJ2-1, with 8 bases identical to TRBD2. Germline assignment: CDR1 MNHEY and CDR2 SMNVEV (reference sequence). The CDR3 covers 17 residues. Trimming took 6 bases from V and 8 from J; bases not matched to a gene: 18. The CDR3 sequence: CASRKNPAGALGDEQFF. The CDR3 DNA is TGTGCCAGCAGAAAAAATCCAGCGGGGGCCCTGGGGGATGAGCAGTTCTTC.

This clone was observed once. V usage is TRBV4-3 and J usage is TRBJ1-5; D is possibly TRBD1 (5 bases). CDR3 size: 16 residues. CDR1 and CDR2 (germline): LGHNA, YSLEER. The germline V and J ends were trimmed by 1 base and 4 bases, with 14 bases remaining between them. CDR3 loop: CASSQGSSGYNQPQHF. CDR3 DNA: TGCGCCAGCAGCCAAGGTTCGTCAGGGTATAATCAGCCCCAGCATTTT.

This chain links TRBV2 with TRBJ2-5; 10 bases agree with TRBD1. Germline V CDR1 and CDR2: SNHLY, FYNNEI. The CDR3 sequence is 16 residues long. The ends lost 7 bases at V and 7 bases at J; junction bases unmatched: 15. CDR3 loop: CASIFPSRGTGVTQYF. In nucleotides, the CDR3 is TGTGCCAGCATCTTCCCATCCAGGGGGACAGGGGTGACCCAGTACTTC.

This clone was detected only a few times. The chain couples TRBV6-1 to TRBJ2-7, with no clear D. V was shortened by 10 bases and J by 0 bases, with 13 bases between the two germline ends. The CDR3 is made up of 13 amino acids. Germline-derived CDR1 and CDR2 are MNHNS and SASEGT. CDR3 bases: TGTGCCACCGTGGAACAGAGCTCCTACGAGCAGTACTTC. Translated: CATVEQSSYEQYF.

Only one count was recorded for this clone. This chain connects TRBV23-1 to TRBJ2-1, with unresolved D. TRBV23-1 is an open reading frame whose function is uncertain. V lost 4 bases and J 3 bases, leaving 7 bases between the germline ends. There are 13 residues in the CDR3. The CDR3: CASSPLHYNEQFF. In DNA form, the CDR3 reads TGCGCCAGCAGTCCTTTACACTACAATGAGCAGTTCTTC.

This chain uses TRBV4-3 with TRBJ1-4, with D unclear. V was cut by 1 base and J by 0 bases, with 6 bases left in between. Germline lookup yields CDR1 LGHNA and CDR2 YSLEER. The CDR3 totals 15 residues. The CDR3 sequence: CASSQVGATNEKLFF. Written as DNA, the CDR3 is TGCGCCAGCAGCCAAGTGGGAGCAACTAATGAAAAACTGTTTTTT.

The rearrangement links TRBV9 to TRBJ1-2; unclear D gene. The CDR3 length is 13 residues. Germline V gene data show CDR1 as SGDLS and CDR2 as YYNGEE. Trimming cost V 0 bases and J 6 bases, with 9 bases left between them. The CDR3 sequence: CASSVDGRDGYTF. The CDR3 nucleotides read TGTGCCAGCAGCGTAGACGGGCGGGATGGCTACACCTTC.

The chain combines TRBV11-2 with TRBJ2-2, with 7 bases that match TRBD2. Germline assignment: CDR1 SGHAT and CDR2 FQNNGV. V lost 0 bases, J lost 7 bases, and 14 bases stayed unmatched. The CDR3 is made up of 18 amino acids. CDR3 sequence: CASSLDPNKRLADGELFF. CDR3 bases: TGTGCCAGCAGCTTAGATCCGAATAAAAGACTAGCTGACGGGGAGCTGTTTTTT.

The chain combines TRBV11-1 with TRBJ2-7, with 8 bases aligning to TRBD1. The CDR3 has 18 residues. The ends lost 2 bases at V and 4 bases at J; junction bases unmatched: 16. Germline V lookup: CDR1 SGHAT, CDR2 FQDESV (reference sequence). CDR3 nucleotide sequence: TGTGCCAGCAGCTTACAAGGACAGGGCTTTTCGCCCCAGTACGAGCAGTACTTC. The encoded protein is CASSLQGQGFSPQYEQYF.

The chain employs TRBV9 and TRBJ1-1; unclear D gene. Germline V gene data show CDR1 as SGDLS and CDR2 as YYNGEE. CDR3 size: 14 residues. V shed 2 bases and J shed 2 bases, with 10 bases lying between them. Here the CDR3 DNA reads TGTGCCAGCAGCGTGGACGGGAGTAACACTGAAGCTTTCTTT. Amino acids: CASSVDGSNTEAFF.

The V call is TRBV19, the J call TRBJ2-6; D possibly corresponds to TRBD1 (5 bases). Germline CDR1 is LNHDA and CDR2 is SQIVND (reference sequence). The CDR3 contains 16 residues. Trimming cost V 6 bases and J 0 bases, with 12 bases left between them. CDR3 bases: TGTGCCAGTAGACAGGACGGTCACTCTGGGGCCAACGTCCTGACTTTC. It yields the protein CASRQDGHSGANVLTF. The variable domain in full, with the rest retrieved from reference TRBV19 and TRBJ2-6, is DGGITQSPKYLFRKEGQNVTLSCEQNLNHDAMYWYRQDPGQGLRLIYYSQIVNDFQKGDIAEGYSVSREKKESFPLTVTSAQKNPTAFYLCASRQDGHSGANVLTFGAGSRLTVL.

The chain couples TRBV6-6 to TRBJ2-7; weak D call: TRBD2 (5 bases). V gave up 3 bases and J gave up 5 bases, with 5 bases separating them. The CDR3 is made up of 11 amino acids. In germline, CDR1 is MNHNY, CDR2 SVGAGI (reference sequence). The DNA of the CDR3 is TGTGCCAGCAGTTATAGCGACGAGCAGTACTTC. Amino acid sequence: CASSYSDEQYF.

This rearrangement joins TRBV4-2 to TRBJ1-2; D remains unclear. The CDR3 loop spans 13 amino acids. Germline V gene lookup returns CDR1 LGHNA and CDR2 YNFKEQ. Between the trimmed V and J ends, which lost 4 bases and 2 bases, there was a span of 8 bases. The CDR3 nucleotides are TGTGCCAGCAGCCCGAGCGGCAACTATGGCTACACCTTC. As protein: CASSPSGNYGYTF.

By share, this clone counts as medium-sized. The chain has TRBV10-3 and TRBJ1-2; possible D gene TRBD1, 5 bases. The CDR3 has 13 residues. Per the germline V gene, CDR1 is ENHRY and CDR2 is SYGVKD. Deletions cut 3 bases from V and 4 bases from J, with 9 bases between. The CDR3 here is CAISEGQVYGYTF. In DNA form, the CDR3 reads TGTGCCATCAGTGAAGGACAAGTCTATGGCTACACCTTC.

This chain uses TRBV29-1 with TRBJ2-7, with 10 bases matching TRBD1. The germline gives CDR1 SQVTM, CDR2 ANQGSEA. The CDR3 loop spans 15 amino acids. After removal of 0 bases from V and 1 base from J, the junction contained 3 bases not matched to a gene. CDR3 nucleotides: TGCAGCGTTGAAGATAGGGACAGGGGATCCTACGAGCAGTACTTC. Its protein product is CSVEDRDRGSYEQYF.

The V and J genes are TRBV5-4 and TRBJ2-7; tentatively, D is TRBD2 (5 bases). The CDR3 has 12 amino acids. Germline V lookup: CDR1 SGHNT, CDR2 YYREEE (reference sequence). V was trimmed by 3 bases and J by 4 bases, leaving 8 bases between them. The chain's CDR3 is CASSSDSYEQYF. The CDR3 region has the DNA TGTGCCAGCAGCTCGGACTCGTACGAGCAGTACTTC.

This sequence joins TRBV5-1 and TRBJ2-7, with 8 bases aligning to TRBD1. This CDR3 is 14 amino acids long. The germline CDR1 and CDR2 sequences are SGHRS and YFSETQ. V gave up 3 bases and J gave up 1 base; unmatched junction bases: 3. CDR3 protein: CASSWTGPSYEQYF. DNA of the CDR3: TGCGCCAGCAGCTGGACAGGGCCATCCTACGAGCAGTACTTC. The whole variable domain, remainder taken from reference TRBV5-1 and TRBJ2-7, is KAGVTQTPRYLIKTRGQQVTLSCSPISGHRSVSWYQQTPGQGLQFLFEYFSETQRNKGNFPGRFSGRQFSNSRSEMNVSTLELGDSALYLCASSWTGPSYEQYFGPGTRLTVT.

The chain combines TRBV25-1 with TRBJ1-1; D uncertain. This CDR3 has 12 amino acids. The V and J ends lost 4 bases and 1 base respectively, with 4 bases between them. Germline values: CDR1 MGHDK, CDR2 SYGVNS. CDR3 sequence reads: CASSAGNTEAFF. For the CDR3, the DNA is TGTGCCAGCAGTGCAGGGAACACTGAAGCTTTCTTT. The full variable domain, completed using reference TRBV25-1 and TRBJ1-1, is EADIYQTPRYLVIGTGKKITLECSQTMGHDKMYWYQQDPGMELHLIHYSYGVNSTEKGDLSSESTVSRIRTEHFPLTLESARPSHTSQYLCASSAGNTEAFFGQGTRLTVV.

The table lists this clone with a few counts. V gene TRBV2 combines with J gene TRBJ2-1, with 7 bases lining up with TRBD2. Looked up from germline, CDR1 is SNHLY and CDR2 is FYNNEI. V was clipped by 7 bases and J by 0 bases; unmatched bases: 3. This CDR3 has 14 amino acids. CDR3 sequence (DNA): TGTGCCAGCAACGGACTAGTCTCCTACAATGAGCAGTTCTTC. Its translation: CASNGLVSYNEQFF.

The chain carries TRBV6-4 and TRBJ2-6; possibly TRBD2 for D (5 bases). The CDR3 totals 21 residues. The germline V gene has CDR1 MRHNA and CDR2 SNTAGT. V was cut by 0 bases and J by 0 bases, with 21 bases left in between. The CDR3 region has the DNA TGTGCCAGCAGTGACTCGATCTGGCGCGGACTGCCGAACTCTGGGGCCAACGTCCTGACTTTC. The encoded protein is CASSDSIWRGLPNSGANVLTF.

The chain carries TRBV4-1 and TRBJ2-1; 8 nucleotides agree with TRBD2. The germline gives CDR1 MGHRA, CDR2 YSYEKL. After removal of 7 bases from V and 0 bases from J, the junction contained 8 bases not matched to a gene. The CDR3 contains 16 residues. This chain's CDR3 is CASTFHSGSSYNEQFF. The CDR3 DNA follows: TGCGCCAGCACCTTCCACAGCGGGAGCTCCTACAATGAGCAGTTCTTC.

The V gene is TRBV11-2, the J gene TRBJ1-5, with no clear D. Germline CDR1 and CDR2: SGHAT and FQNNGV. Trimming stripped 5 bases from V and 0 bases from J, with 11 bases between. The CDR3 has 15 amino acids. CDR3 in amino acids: CASSTDQYSNQPQHF. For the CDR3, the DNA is TGTGCCAGCAGCACAGACCAGTATAGCAATCAGCCCCAGCATTTT. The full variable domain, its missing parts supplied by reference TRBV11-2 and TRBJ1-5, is EAGVAQSPRYKIIEKRQSVAFWCNPISGHATLYWYQQILGQGPKLLIQFQNNGVVDDSQLPKDRFSAERLKGVDSTLKIQPAKLEDSAVYLCASSTDQYSNQPQHFGDGTRLSIL.

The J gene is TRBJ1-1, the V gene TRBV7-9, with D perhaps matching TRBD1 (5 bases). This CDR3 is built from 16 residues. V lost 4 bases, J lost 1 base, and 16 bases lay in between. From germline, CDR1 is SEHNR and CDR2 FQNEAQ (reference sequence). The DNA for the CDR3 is TGTGCCAGCAGCTGGGGCGGGGGGATTGGGAACACTGAAGCTTTCTTT. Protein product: CASSWGGGIGNTEAFF.